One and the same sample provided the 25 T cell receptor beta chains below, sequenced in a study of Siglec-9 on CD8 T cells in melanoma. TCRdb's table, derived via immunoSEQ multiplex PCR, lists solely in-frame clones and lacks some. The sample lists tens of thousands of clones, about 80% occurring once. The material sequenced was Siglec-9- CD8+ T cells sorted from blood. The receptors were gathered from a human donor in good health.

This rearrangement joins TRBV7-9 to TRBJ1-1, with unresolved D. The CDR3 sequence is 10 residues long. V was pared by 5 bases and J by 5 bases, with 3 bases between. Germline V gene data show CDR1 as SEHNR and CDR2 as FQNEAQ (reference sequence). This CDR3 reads CASSLTEAFF. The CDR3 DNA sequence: TGTGCCAGCAGCCTAACTGAAGCTTTCTTT.

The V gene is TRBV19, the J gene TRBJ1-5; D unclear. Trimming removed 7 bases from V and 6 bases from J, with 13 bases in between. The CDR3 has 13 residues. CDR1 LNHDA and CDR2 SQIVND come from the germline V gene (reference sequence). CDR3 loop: CASTSAAPQPQHF. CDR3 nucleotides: TGTGCCAGTACGTCGGCCGCTCCTCAGCCCCAGCATTTT.

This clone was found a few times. CDR3 loop: CASTPARQKNTEAFF. CDR3 DNA sequence: TGTGCCAGCACCCCTGCCAGACAGAAAAACACTGAAGCTTTCTTT. The chain couples TRBV11-2 to TRBJ1-1, with D possibly matching TRBD1 (5 bases). Germline V gives CDR1 SGHAT, CDR2 FQNNGV. This CDR3 comprises 15 residues. The V gene lost 7 bases and the J gene lost 2 bases, with 17 bases spanning the gap.

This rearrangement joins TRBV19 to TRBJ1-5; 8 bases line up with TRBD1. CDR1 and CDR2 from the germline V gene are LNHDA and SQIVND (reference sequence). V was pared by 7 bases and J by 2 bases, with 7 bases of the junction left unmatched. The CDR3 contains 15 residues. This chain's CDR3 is CASKDRVRRNQPQHF. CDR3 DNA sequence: TGTGCCAGTAAGGACAGGGTTCGGCGCAATCAGCCCCAGCATTTT.

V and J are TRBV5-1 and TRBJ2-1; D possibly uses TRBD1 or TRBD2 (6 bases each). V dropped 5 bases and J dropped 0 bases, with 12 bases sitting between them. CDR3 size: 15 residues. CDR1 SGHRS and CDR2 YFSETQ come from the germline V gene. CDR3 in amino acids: CASRRGESSYNEQFF. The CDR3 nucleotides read TGCGCCAGCAGAAGGGGGGAAAGCTCCTACAATGAGCAGTTCTTC.

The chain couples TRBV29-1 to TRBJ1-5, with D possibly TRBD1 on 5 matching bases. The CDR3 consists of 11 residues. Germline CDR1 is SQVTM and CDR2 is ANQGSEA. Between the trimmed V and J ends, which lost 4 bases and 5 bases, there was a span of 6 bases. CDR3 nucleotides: TGCAGCGTTGGGGGGGATCAGCCCCAGCATTTT. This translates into CSVGGDQPQHF.

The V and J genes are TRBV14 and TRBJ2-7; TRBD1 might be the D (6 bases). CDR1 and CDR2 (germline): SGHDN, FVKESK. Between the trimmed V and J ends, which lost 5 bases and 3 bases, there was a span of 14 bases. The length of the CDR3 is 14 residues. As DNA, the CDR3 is TGTGCCAGCAGCTATACGACAGGCGGCTACGAGCAGTACTTC. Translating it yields CASSYTTGGYEQYF.

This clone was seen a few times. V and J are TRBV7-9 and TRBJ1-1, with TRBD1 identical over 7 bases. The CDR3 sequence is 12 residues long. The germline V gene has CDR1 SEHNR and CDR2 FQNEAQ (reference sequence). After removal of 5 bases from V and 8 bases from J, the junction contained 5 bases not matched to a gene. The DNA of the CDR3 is TGTGCCAGCAGCGGAAGGGGGCAAGAAGCTTTCTTT. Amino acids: CASSGRGQEAFF.

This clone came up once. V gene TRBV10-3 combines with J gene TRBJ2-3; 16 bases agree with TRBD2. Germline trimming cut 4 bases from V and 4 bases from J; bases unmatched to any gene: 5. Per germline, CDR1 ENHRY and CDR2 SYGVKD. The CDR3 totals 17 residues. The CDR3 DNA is TGTGCCATCAGTGGGGGACTAGCGGGAGGGCCTCCAGATACGCAGTATTTT. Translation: CAISGGLAGGPPDTQYF.

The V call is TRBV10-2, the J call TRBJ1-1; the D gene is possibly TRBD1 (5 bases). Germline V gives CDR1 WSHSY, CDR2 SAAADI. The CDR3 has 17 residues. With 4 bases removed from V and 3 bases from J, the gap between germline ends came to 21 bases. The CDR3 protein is CASSGRGDMNRDTEAFF. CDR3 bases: TGCGCCAGCAGTGGTCGGGGGGATATGAATCGGGACACTGAAGCTTTCTTT.

The CDR3 region has the DNA TGTGCCAGCAGCCGGGGTTGGGGCAAGGACACTGAAGCTTTCTTT. This encodes CASSRGWGKDTEAFF. The V call is TRBV7-3, the J call TRBJ1-1; perhaps TRBD1 as D (5 bases). CDR1 SGHTA and CDR2 FQGTGA come from the germline V gene. There are 15 residues in the CDR3. The V end was cut by 5 bases, the J end by 3 bases, with 16 bases between.

CDR3 amino acids: CASSPGQFYGYTF. As DNA, the CDR3 is TGTGCCAGCAGCCCCGGACAGTTCTATGGCTACACCTTC. The V gene is TRBV25-1, the J gene TRBJ1-2, with a tentative D call TRBD1 (6 bases). Germline CDR1 and CDR2: MGHDK and SYGVNS. CDR3 length: 13 residues. V lost 6 bases, J lost 4 bases, and 12 bases lay in between.

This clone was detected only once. CDR3: CASSSNGRGAEKLFF. As DNA, the CDR3 is TGTGCCAGCAGCTCTAACGGACGGGGGGCTGAAAAACTGTTTTTT. The gene calls are TRBV5-6 and TRBJ1-4, with a tentative D call TRBD1 (6 bases). V was trimmed by 3 bases and J by 7 bases, leaving 16 bases between them. This CDR3 is 15 amino acids long. Germline V gene lookup returns CDR1 SGHDT and CDR2 YYEEEE.

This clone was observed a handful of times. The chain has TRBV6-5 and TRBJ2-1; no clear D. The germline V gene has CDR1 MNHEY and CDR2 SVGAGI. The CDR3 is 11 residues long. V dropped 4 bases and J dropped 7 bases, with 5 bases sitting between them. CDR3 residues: CASSLGNEQFF. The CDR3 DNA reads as TGTGCCAGCAGTTTAGGGAATGAGCAGTTCTTC.

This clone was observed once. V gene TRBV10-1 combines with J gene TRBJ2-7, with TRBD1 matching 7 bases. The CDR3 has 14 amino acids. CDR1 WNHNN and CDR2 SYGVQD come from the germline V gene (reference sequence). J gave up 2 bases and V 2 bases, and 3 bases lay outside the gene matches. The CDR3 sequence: CASSEPDRPYEQYV. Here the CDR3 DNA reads TGCGCCAGCAGTGAGCCGGACAGGCCCTACGAGCAGTACGTC.

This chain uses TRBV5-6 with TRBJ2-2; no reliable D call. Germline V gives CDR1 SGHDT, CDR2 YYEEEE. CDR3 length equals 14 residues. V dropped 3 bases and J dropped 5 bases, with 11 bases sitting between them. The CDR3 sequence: CASSSVGRTGELFF. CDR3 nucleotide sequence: TGTGCCAGCAGCTCGGTGGGTAGAACCGGGGAGCTGTTTTTT.

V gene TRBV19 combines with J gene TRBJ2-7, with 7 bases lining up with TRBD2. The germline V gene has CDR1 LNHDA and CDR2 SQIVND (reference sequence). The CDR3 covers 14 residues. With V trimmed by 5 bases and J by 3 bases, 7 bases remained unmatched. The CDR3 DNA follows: TGTGCCAGTAGTCAAGGAGCGGGAAGCTACGAGCAGTACGTC. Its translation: CASSQGAGSYEQYV.

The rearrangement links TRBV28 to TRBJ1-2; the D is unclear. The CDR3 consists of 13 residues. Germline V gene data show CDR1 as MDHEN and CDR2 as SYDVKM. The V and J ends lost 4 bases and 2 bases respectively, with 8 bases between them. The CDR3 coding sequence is TGTGCCAGCAGTTATCGAGGGAACTATGGCTACACCTTC. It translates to CASSYRGNYGYTF.

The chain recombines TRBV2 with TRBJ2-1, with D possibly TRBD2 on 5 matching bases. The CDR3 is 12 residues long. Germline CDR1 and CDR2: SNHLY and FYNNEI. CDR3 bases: TGTGCTCGAGGGCTCTCCTACAATGAGCAGTTCTTC. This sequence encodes CARGLSYNEQFF.

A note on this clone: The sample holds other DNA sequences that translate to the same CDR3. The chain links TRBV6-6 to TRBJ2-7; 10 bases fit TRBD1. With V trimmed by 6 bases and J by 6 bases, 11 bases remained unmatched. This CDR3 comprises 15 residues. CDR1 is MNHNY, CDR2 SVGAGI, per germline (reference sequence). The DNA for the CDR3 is TGTGCCAGCAGCTACGGGACAGGGGCAATTGCCGAGCAGTACTTC. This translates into CASSYGTGAIAEQYF.

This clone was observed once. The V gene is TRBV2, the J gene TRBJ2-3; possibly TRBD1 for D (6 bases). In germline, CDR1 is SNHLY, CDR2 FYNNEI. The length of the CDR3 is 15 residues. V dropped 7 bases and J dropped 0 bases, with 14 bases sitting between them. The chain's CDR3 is CASKTRGISTDTQYF. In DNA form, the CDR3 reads TGTGCCAGCAAAACGAGGGGGATTAGCACAGATACGCAGTATTTT.

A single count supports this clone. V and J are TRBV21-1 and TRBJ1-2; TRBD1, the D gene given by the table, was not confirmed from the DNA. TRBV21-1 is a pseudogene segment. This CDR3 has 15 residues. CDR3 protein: CASSALGQGNYGYTF. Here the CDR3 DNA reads TGTGCCAGCAGCGCCCTCGGACAGGGCAACTATGGCTACACCTTC.

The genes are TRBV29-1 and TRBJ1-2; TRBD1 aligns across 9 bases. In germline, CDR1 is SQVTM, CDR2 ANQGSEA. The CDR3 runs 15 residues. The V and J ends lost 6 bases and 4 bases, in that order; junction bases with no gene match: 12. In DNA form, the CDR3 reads TGCAGCGTGAACCATAGGACAGGGGAGGCCTATGGCTACACCTTC. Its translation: CSVNHRTGEAYGYTF.

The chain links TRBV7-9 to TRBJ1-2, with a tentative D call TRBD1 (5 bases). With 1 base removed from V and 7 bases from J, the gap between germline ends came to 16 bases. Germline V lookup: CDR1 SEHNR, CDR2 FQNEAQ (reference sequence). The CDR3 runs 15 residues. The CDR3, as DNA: TGTGCCAGCAGCTTAGTACAGGATTCAACGGGTGGCTACACCTTC. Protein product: CASSLVQDSTGGYTF.

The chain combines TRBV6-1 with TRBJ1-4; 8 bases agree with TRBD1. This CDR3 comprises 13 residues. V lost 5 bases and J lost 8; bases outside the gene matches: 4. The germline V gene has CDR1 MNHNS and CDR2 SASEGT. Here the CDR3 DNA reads TGTGCCAGCAGTACAGGGGGGAGAGAAAAACTGTTTTTT. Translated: CASSTGGREKLFF.